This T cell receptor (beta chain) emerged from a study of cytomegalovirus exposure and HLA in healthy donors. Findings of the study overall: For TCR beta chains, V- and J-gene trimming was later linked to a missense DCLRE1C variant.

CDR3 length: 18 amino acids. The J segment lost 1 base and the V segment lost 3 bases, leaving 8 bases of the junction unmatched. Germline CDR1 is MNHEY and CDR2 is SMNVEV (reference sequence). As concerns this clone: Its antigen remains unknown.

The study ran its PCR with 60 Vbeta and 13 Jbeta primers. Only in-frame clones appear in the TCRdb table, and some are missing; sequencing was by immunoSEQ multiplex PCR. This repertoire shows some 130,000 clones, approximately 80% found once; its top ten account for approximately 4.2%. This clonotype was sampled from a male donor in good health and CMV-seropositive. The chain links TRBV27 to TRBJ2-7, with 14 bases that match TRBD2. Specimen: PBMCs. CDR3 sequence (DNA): TGTGCCAGCAGTTTCTCCGGGACTAGCGGGAGATCATCCTACGAGCAGTACTTC. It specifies CASSFSGTSGRSSYEQYF.